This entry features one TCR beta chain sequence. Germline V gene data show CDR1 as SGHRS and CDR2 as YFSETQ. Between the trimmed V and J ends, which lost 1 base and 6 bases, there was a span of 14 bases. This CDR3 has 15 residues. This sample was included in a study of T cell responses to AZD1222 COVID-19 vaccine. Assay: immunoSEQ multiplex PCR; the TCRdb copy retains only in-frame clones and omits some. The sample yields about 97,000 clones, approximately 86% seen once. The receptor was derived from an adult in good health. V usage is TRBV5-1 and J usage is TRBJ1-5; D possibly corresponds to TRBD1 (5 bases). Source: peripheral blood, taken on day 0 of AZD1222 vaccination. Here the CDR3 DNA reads TGCGCCAGCAGCTTGTCTGGGGACGTGGGTCAGCCCCAGCATTTT. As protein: CASSLSGDVGQPQHF.